The clone carrying this T cell receptor beta chain has a handful of counts. The sample belongs to a study of identical twins. This CDR3 has 18 residues. The ends lost 3 bases at V and 2 bases at J; junction bases unmatched: 10. Germline V gene data show CDR1 as SGHDT and CDR2 as YYEEEE. Using its own MiXCR run on the 5' RACE reads, TCRdb lists one record per CDR3 protein. The repertoire holds 210,000 or so distinct CDR3 sequences, with about a sixth as singletons. No donor was unhealthy or non-Caucasian. This sample also appeared in a second study, on T cells expressing NK-cell markers.

This chain links TRBV5-6 with TRBJ2-3; 12 bases align to TRBD2. The sequenced sample consisted of CD8+ T cells sorted from blood. The clonotype was recovered from a woman younger than 30 in good health. CDR3 nucleotide sequence: TGTGCCAGCAGCTCCCTCCCCGGACTAGCGGGACTCACAGATACGCAGTATTTT. It translates to CASSSLPGLAGLTDTQYF. The full variable domain, rest sourced from reference TRBV5-6 and TRBJ2-3, is DAGVTQSPTHLIKTRGQQVTLRCSPKSGHDTVSWYQQALGQGPQFIFQYYEEEERQRGNFPDRFSGHQFPNYSSELNVNALLLGDSALYLCASSSLPGLAGLTDTQYFGPGTRLTVL.